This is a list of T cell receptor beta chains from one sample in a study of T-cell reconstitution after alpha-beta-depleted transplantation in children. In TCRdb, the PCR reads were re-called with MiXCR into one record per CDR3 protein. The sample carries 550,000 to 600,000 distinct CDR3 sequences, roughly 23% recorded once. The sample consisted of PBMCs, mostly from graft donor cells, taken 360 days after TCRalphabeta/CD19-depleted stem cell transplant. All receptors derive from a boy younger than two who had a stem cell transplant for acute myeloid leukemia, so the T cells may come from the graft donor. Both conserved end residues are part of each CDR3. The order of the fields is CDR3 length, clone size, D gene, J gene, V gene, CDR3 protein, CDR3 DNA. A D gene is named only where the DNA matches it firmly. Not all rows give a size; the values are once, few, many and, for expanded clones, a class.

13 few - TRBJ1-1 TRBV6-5 CASSYGRRTEAFF TGTGCCAGCAGTTACGGCCGGAGGACTGAAGCTTTCTTT
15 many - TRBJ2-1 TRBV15 CATSSVSPSYNEQFF TGTGCCACCAGTTCGGTATCGCCCTCCTACAATGAGCAGTTCTTC
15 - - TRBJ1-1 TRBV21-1 CASRSRGAWDTEAFF TGTGCCAGCCGAAGTAGGGGCGCGTGGGACACTGAAGCTTTCTTT
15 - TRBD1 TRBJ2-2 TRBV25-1 CASSAVTGGSGELFF TGTGCCAGCAGCGCCGTGACAGGGGGGTCCGGGGAGCTGTTTTTT
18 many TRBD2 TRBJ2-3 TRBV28 CASSPLAGGPLSTDTQYF TGTGCCAGCAGTCCCTTAGCGGGGGGGCCACTCAGCACAGATACGCAGTATTTT
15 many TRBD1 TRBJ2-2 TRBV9 CASSVSGGLTGELFF TGTGCCAGCAGCGTCTCAGGGGGCCTCACCGGGGAGCTGTTTTTT
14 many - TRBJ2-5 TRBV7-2 CASSFWKGGETQYF TGTGCCAGCAGCTTTTGGAAGGGAGGAGAGACCCAGTACTTC
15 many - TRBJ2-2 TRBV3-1 CASSQDARDTGELFF TGTGCCAGCAGCCAAGATGCCCGAGACACCGGGGAGCTGTTTTTT
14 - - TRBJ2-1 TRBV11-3 CASSSPVRPNEQFF TGTGCCAGCAGCTCCCCTGTGAGGCCCAATGAGCAGTTCTTC
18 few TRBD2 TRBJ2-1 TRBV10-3 CAIQWVAGGWSGYNEQFF TGTGCCATCCAGTGGGTAGCGGGGGGATGGAGCGGTTACAATGAGCAGTTCTTC
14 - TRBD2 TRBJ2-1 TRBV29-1 CSVERTSGYNEQFF TGCAGCGTTGAAAGGACTAGCGGGTACAATGAGCAGTTCTTC
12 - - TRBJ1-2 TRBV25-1 CASIGGADGYTF TGTGCCAGCATCGGGGGCGCGGATGGCTACACCTTC
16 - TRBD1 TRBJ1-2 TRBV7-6 CASRPIYRGINYGYTF TGTGCCAGCAGGCCTATCTACAGGGGAATCAACTATGGCTACACCTTC